This T cell receptor (beta chain) was retrieved from a study of Ad26.COV2.S vaccination and SARS-CoV-2 variants (dated by TCRdb to about 2021). Looking at the study overall: Vaccine-arm donors came from COV1001, a multicentre, randomized, double-blind, placebo-controlled phase I-IIa trial of Ad26.COV2.S in healthy adults. Throughout the experiments and outcome assessment, investigators stayed blinded to trial group allocation. TCRbeta repertoire sequencing was used to assess the specificity and breadth of SARS-CoV-2-reactive T cell receptors after Ad26.COV2.S vaccination. Ad26.COV2.S was given intramuscularly at 5x10^10 or 1x10^11 viral particles, as a single shot or as two shots 56 days apart. The TCR-sequenced set comprised around 30 samples: approximately 19 Ad26.COV2.S vaccine recipients, 5 placebo recipients and 8 SARS-CoV-2 convalescent individuals. Trial participants were randomized into five groups of five, in which low-dose or high-dose Ad26.COV2.S was given once or twice, or placebo was given on both occasions. Summary of the overall study and its limitations: Vaccine and placebo recipients had comparable non-spike TCR breadth, which fits with the vaccine containing only spike. Substantial breadth of spike-specific CD8+ and CD4+ T cell responses was reported after vaccination. The study lacked the statistical power to compare responses across vaccine doses or regimens. Ad26.COV2.S recipients had higher spike-specific TCR breadth than placebo recipients (P = 0.0014). According to the authors, total T cell responses may have been underestimated by the TCR breadth and depth analyses.

The sample's treatment or condition label, in plain terms: about 20 received Ad26.COV2.S at low or high dose, single or two shots; about 5 received placebo; per-sample allocation not given. For vaccine and placebo recipients, the sequenced repertoires came from samples collected on day 63 after the first injection. In Cohort 1b, roughly 25 adults aged 18-55 years were enrolled at a single site in Boston, USA, between 29 July and 7 August 2020. Ad26.COV2.S consisted of a replication-incompetent adenovirus type 26 vector by which a prefusion-stabilized SARS-CoV-2 spike protein from the original Wuhan strain was expressed. As regards this clone: It has no known antigen specificity. No per-base quality is available; no much larger clone lies one base away.

The immunoSEQ Assay was the method used to sequence TCRbeta CDR3 regions. After extraction, genomic DNA underwent amplification by bias-controlled multiplex PCR, followed by high-throughput sequencing. Processing in the source paper ran as follows. Collapsing and filtering of sequences were performed to quantify the absolute abundance of each unique TCRbeta CDR3 region. T cell fraction was estimated by normalizing TCRbeta template counts to usable DNA, with usable DNA measured through amplification of reference genes found in all nucleated cells. Repertoire TCRs were annotated as SARS-CoV-2-specific when V gene, CDR3 amino acid sequence and J gene were exactly matched to a known reactive TCR set. The reference SARS-CoV-2 TCR set was obtained from MIRA and was filtered for enrichment in COVID-19-positive ImmuneCODE repertoires, whereby public or cross-reactive TCRs were removed. Using the MIRA antigens, annotated TCRs were further analysed by specific ORF or by position within an ORF. Depth was the summed frequency of annotated unique rearrangements, while breadth was defined as annotated unique rearrangements over total unique productive rearrangements. TCR breadth was compared between groups using two-sided Wilcoxon rank-sum tests. What TCRdb holds here is the immuneACCESS table cut down to in-frame rearrangements. Part of the clones is not present; checked against another copy, under half of the missing clones reflect an unresolved V gene, and the others are unexplained. D and trimming were read from the DNA, whereas the V and J calls and clone size are those reported in that table. The sample contains roughly 350,000 clones, around 89% of them found a single time. Of the sample, roughly 6% is held by the ten largest clones.

This sample comprised peripheral blood, obtained in a trial of Ad26.COV2.S vaccine versus placebo. The receptor was isolated from a person between 18 and 65 years old who received the Ad26.COV2.S COVID-19 vaccine or a placebo.

The nucleotide sequence reads as follows: TGTGCCAGCAGCCCGAGGACAGGGAAAAACATTCAGTACTTC. Its amino acids are CASSPRTGKNIQYF. The receptor chain draws on TRBV11-1 and TRBJ2-4; 8 nucleotides in the junction match TRBD1. The germline V and J ends show losses of 5 bases and 4 bases respectively, and no gene match explains 4 bases of the junction. For CDR1 and CDR2, the germline V gene (reference sequence) lists SGHAT and FQDESV. From the cysteine up to the phenylalanine, the CDR3 has a length of 14 residues. This entry keeps only the CDR3 DNA: 42 bases, framed from base 1.